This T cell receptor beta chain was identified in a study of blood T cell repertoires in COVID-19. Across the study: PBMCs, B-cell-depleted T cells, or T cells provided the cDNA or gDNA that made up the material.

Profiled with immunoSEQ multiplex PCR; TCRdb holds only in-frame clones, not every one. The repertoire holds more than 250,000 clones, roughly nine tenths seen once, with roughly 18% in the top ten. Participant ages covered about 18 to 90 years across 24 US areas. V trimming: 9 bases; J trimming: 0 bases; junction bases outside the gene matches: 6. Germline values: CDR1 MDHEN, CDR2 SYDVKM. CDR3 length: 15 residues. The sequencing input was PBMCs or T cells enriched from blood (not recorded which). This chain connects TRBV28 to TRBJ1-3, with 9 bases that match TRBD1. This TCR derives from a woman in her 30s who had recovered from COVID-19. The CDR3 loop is CASYSQGASGNTIYF. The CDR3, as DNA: TGTGCCAGTTACTCACAGGGGGCCTCTGGAAACACCATATATTTT.